The clone carrying this T cell receptor beta chain has just a few counts. Its matching antigen is unknown. The CDR3 loop spans 12 amino acids. Germline V gene data show CDR1 as DFQATT and CDR2 as SNEGSKA (reference sequence). Trimming removed 7 bases from V and 6 bases from J; junction bases left unmatched: 5. These data belong to a study of T-cell memory formation after mild COVID-19. Across the study: For the most part, TCR clusters were specific to one donor. Broader study findings: Clones contracting over day 15 to 85 were CD4/CD8 balanced, with later expanders leaning CD4+.

TCRdb reanalysed the 5' RACE reads using MiXCR and keeps one entry per CDR3 protein. Of about 620,000 distinct CDR3 sequences in the sample, more than 15% were seen once. The J gene is TRBJ1-2, the V gene TRBV20-1; 10 bases align to TRBD1. Sequenced input: PBMCs or a T cell subset sorted from them (not recorded which). This receptor was taken from an adult woman who had mild COVID-19 (a few samples of this study predate the infection). Cell type and time point are not known. CDR3 in amino acids: CSVGTGVDGYTF. CDR3 sequence (DNA): TGCAGTGTCGGGACAGGGGTGGATGGCTACACCTTC.